The rows below give T cell receptor beta chains drawn from one sample of a study of OX40 agonist ivuxolimab in advanced cancers. Sequenced by immunoSEQ multiplex PCR; TCRdb stores in-frame clones only, minus some. Found here are some 97,000 clones, 75% to 95% of them singletons; the top ten hold approximately 0.58%. Here the sequenced sample was CD4+ or CD8+ T cells sorted from blood, taken in a trial of the OX40 agonist ivuxolimab. These TCRs come from an adult with an advanced solid tumor such as melanoma, head and neck, liver or kidney cancer. The CDR3 runs from the conserved cysteine through the conserved F or W. D genes are given only for firm matches. Size is stated for part of the rows, as once, few or many counts, or as a class when the clone is expanded.

>NA|TRBV9|TRBD2|TRBJ2-1
TGTGCCAGCAGCGTAGACGGCGGGGGCAATGAGCAGTTCTTC
CASSVDGGGNEQFF
>few|TRBV28|NA|TRBJ2-7
TGTGCCAGCAGTACGAGGTTCGAGCAGTACTTC
CASSTRFEQYF
>NA|TRBV27|TRBD2|TRBJ2-3
TGTGCCAGCAGTTTCGGACTAGACACAGATACGCAGTATTTT
CASSFGLDTDTQYF
>NA|TRBV7-9|TRBD2|TRBJ2-2
TGTGCCAGCAGCTTCACGGGAGGGCAGACCGGGGAGCTGTTTTTT
CASSFTGGQTGELFF
>NA|TRBV4-3|NA|TRBJ2-3
TGCGCCAGCAGCCAACTAGCAACTAGCACAGATACGCAGTATTTT
CASSQLATSTDTQYF
>NA|TRBV18|TRBD1|TRBJ1-5
TGTGCCAGCTCACCACCGCTTCCGGACAGGGGCCCCGTTCAACGGCCCCAGCATTTT
CASSPPLPDRGPVQRPQHF
>once|TRBV11-3|TRBD1|TRBJ2-1
TGTGCCAGCAGCGGGGCGTCGGGACAGGGCCACAATGAGCAGTTCTTC
CASSGASGQGHNEQFF
>NA|TRBV19|NA|TRBJ1-1
TGTGCCAGTAGTCCGTCTCAGGGGCAGGAAGCTTTCTTT
CASSPSQGQEAFF
>NA|TRBV5-5|NA|TRBJ2-5
TGTGCCAGCAGCTTGGCGGGACACAGGGAAGAGACCCAGTACTTC
CASSLAGHREETQYF
>NA|TRBV29-1|NA|TRBJ1-4
TGCAGCGCGAAGCCGAACCTTAATGAAAAACTGTTTTTT
CSAKPNLNEKLFF
>NA|TRBV25-1|NA|TRBJ1-6
TGTGCCAGCAGTGTATACGCTTCACCCCTCCACTTT
CASSVYASPLHF
>NA|TRBV30|TRBD1|TRBJ1-1
TGTGCCCAACGAGGGAGAATAAGGGGGCACACTGAAGCTTTCTTT
CAQRGRIRGHTEAFF
>NA|TRBV7-2|TRBD1|TRBJ2-7
TGTGCCAGCAGCTTCGGACAGGGGGCTGGCGAGCAGTACTTC
CASSFGQGAGEQYF
>NA|TRBV7-2|NA|TRBJ2-3
TGTGCCAGCAGCTTAAACGGGAGAAGGTCAGATACGCAGTATTTT
CASSLNGRRSDTQYF
>NA|TRBV5-4|NA|TRBJ2-5
TGTGCCAGCGAGGACGGGCCGGGGACCCAGTACTTC
CASEDGPGTQYF
>NA|TRBV7-9|TRBD1|TRBJ1-1
TGTGCCAGCAGCTTAGGGGACAGCCTGGGGACTGAAGCTTTCTTT
CASSLGDSLGTEAFF
>NA|TRBV10-1|NA|TRBJ2-3
TGCGCCAGACAGACCGACACAGATACGCAGTATTTT
CARQTDTDTQYF
>NA|TRBV7-3|NA|TRBJ2-1
TGTGCCAGCAGCTTACAAGGGGGTCGATACAATGAGCAGTTCTTC
CASSLQGGRYNEQFF
>few|TRBV7-9|NA|TRBJ1-5
TGTGCCAGCAGCTTCTCGGATCAGCCCCAGCATTTT
CASSFSDQPQHF
>NA|TRBV5-4|TRBD1|TRBJ1-2
TGTGCCAGCAGCTATCGACAGGGCCAATATGGCTACACCTTC
CASSYRQGQYGYTF
>NA|TRBV28|NA|TRBJ1-2
TGTGCCAGCAGTTTAAGGACGGTAAACTATGGCTACACCTTC
CASSLRTVNYGYTF
>NA|TRBV19|NA|TRBJ2-7
TGTGCCAGTAGTCGGGATTCCTACGAGCAGTACTTC
CASSRDSYEQYF
>NA|TRBV19|NA|TRBJ2-1
TGTGCCAGTAGTATAGGAGGTTCCTACAATGAGCAGTTCTTC
CASSIGGSYNEQFF
>NA|TRBV28|NA|TRBJ2-7
TGTGCCAGCAGTTTATCGGTGGGGTGGGAGAGACCCTACGAGCAGTACTTC
CASSLSVGWERPYEQYF
>NA|TRBV11-2|NA|TRBJ1-2
TGTGCCAGCAGCTTTCTTAGGAGCTATGGCTACACCTTC
CASSFLRSYGYTF
>NA|TRBV5-6|NA|TRBJ1-1
TGTGCCAGCAGCCGAAGGACTGAAGCGAACACTGAAGCTTTCTTT
CASSRRTEANTEAFF
>NA|TRBV27|NA|TRBJ1-4
TGTGCCAGCAGTCCTGTGGGTTTGCGGGAAAAACTGTTTTTT
CASSPVGLREKLFF
>NA|TRBV28|TRBD1|TRBJ1-1
TGTGCCAGCAGTAGTCAGGGGGTGAGTGCTGAAGCTTTCTTT
CASSSQGVSAEAFF
>NA|TRBV20-1|TRBD2|TRBJ2-1
TGCAGTGCCGTGGGACTAGCGGGAGAGTTCTTC
CSAVGLAGEFF
>NA|TRBV11-2|NA|TRBJ2-3
TGTGCCAGCAGCTTCTTAGTTAGCACAGATACGCAGTATTTT
CASSFLVSTDTQYF
>NA|TRBV19|NA|TRBJ1-5
TGTGCCAGTAGTAGCGAGCGATTATCTCAGCCCCAGCATTTT
CASSSERLSQPQHF
>NA|TRBV9|TRBD2|TRBJ2-1
TGTGCCAGCAGCGTAGACGGGACTAGCAATGAGCAGTTCTTC
CASSVDGTSNEQFF
>once|TRBV2|NA|TRBJ2-7
TGTGCCAGCTCGAGGGAAGGTGCAGGGATCGACGAGCAGTACTTC
CASSREGAGIDEQYF
>NA|TRBV7-9|NA|TRBJ2-2
TGTGCCAGCGCCCTAGGGTGGTCGGGGAACACCGGGGAGCTGTTTTTT
CASALGWSGNTGELFF
>NA|TRBV7-2|TRBD1|TRBJ1-1
TGTGCCAGCAGCTTGTCCCGACAGGGTAGGAACACTGAAGCTTTCTTT
CASSLSRQGRNTEAFF
>NA|TRBV7-9|NA|TRBJ2-6
TGTGCCAGCAGCTTAGCGACAGCGGGTGGCCCCCGGGCCAACGTCCTGACTTTC
CASSLATAGGPRANVLTF
>NA|TRBV7-2|NA|TRBJ1-2
TGTGCCAGCAGCTTAGCGCCTGGAGCCGAGGTTGACTATGGCTACACCTTC
CASSLAPGAEVDYGYTF
>NA|TRBV5-1|NA|TRBJ2-4
TGCGCCAGCAGCTTGGGGACAGAGATTTCTTTAACCAAAAACATTCAGTACTTC
CASSLGTEISLTKNIQYF
>NA|TRBV6-5|NA|TRBJ1-1
TGTGCCAGCAGACTTCAACTGAACACTGAAGCTTTCTTT
CASRLQLNTEAFF
>NA|TRBV5-8|NA|TRBJ2-7
TGTGCCAGCAGCTGGGGGGACAGAGGAGAGCAGTACTTC
CASSWGDRGEQYF
>NA|TRBV6-5|TRBD1|TRBJ1-4
TGTGCCAGCAGCCTGGACAGGGGTAATGAAAAACTGTTTTTT
CASSLDRGNEKLFF
>once|TRBV30|NA|TRBJ1-3
TGTGCCTGGGGGAAAGGCTCTGGAAACACCATATATTTT
CAWGKGSGNTIYF
>NA|TRBV9|NA|TRBJ2-5
TGTGCCAGCAGCGTAGAGGGGCCCCAAGAGACCCAGTACTTC
CASSVEGPQETQYF
>few|TRBV4-1|TRBD1|TRBJ2-7
TGCGCCAGCAGCCAAGATCACAGGGGGCTCGTCTCCTACGAGCAGTACTTC
CASSQDHRGLVSYEQYF
>NA|TRBV4-2|TRBD1|TRBJ1-2
TGTGCCAGCAGCCAAGGACAGGGCGAGAACTATGGCTACACCTTC
CASSQGQGENYGYTF
>NA|TRBV28|TRBD1|TRBJ1-5
TGTGCCAGCAGTTTGGCCCGACAGGGGCCCCATAGCAATCAGCCCCAGCATTTT
CASSLARQGPHSNQPQHF
>NA|TRBV9|TRBD2|TRBJ2-3
TGTGCCAGCAGCCTAACTCCTAGCGGGAGGGCCATGGATACGCAGTATTTT
CASSLTPSGRAMDTQYF
>NA|TRBV7-6|NA|TRBJ2-5
TGTGCCAGCAGCCCCGATGAGACCCAGTACTTC
CASSPDETQYF
>once|TRBV5-1|TRBD2|TRBJ2-1
TGCGCCAGCAGCTTTTGGCTAGCGGGAGAGGGTGAGCAGTTCTTC
CASSFWLAGEGEQFF
>NA|TRBV2|NA|TRBJ2-2
TGTGCCAGCAGTCCCCGATGGGGGGCCGGGGAGCTGTTTTTT
CASSPRWGAGELFF
>once|TRBV4-1|NA|TRBJ2-7
TGCGCCAGCAGCCAAGAGGACAGATACGAGCAGTACTTC
CASSQEDRYEQYF
>once|TRBV28|NA|TRBJ1-2
TGTGCCAGCAGTCAACTCTCGGGACGGACGAATGATGGCTACACCTTC
CASSQLSGRTNDGYTF
>once|TRBV29-1|NA|TRBJ1-1
TGCAGCGTTGGACCCGGCACTGAAGCTTTCTTT
CSVGPGTEAFF
>once|TRBV5-4|NA|TRBJ2-7
TGTGCCAGCAGCGGTGGCGAGCAGTACTTC
CASSGGEQYF
>NA|TRBV6-1|TRBD2|TRBJ2-3
TGTGCCACCGTGGGACTAGCGGGATCACGGACGCAGTATTTT
CATVGLAGSRTQYF
>NA|TRBV11-3|TRBD1|TRBJ2-5
TGTGCCAGCAGCTTTGGGGGACAGACCAAGCGAGAGACCCAGTACTTC
CASSFGGQTKRETQYF
>NA|TRBV10-1|NA|TRBJ2-3
TGCGCCAGCAGTGAATTGGCTCCCGCCGATACGCAGTATTTT
CASSELAPADTQYF
>once|TRBV9|NA|TRBJ2-1
TGTGCCAGCAGCCTCCGGGGGGCCGAGCAGTTCTTC
CASSLRGAEQFF